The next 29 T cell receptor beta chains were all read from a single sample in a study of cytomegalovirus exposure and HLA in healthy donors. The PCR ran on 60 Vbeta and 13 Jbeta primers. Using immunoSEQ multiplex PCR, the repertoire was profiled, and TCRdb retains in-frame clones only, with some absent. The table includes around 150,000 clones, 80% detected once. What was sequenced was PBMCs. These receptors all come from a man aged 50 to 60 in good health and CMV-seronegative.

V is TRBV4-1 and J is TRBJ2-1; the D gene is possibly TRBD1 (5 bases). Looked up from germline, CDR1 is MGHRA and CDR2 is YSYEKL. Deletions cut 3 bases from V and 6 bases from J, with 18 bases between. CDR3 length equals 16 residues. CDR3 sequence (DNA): TGCGCCAGCAGCCACCGACAGCTCCAGATTTTCAATGAGCAGTTCTTC. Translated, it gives CASSHRQLQIFNEQFF.

The CDR3 DNA is TGTGCCACCAGCCGCAAGCCTGGACAGGGGGCCAGCTACACCTTC. Amino acids: CATSRKPGQGASYTF. This chain links TRBV15 with TRBJ1-2, with 11 bases that match TRBD1. V was clipped by 5 bases and J by 9 bases; unmatched bases: 11. The CDR3 extends over 15 amino acids. Germline V gene sequence: CDR1 LNHNV, CDR2 YYDKDF (reference sequence).

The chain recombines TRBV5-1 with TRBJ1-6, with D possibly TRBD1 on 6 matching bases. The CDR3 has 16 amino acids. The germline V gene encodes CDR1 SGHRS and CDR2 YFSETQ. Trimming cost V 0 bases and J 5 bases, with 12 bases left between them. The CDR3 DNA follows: TGCGCCAGCAGCTTGGGGGGGGGCCCGAATAATTCACCCCTCCACTTT. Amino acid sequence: CASSLGGGPNNSPLHF.

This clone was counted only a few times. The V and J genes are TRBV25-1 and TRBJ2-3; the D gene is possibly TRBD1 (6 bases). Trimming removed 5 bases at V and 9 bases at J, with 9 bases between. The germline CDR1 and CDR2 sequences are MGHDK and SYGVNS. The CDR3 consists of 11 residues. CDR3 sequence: CASSHRGTQYF. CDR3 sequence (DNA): TGTGCCAGCAGTCATAGGGGGACGCAGTATTTT.

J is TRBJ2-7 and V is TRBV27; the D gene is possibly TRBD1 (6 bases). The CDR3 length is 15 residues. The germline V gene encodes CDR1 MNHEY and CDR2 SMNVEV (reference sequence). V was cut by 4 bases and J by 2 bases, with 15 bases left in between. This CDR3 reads CASSSRQGRPYEQYF. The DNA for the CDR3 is TGTGCCAGCAGTTCCAGGCAGGGGCGCCCCTACGAGCAGTACTTC.

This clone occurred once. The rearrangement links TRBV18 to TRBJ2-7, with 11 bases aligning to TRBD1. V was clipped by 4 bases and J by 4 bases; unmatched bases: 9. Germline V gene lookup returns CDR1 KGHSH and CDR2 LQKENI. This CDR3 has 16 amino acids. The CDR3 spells CASSLRGQGVSYEQYF. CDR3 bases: TGTGCCAGCTCACTTCGGGGACAGGGGGTAAGTTACGAGCAGTACTTC.

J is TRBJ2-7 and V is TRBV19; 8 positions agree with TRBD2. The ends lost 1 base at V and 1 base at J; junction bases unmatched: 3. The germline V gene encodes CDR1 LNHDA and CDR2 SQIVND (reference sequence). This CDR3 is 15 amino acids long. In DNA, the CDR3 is TGTGCCAGTAGTATAGCGAGCGGGGGTTCCTACGAGCAGTACTTC. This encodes CASSIASGGSYEQYF. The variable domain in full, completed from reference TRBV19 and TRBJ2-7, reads DGGITQSPKYLFRKEGQNVTLSCEQNLNHDAMYWYRQDPGQGLRLIYYSQIVNDFQKGDIAEGYSVSREKKESFPLTVTSAQKNPTAFYLCASSIASGGSYEQYFGPGTRLTVT.

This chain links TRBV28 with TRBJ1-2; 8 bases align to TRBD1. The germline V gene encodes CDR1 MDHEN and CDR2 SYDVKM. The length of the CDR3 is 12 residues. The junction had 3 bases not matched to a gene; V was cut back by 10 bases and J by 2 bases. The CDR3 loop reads CANGQGNYGYTF. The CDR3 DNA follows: TGTGCCAACGGACAGGGAAACTATGGCTACACCTTC.

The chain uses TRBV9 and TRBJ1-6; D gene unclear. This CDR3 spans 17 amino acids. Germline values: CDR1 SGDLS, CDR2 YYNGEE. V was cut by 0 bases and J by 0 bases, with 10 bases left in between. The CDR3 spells CASSVGGPSSYNSPLHF. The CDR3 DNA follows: TGTGCCAGCAGCGTAGGAGGCCCGAGCTCCTATAATTCACCCCTCCACTTT.

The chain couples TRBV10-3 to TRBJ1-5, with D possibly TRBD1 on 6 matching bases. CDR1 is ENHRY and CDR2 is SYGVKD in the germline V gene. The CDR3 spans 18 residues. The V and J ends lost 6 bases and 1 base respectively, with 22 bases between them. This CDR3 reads CAIREDRSTPRSNQPQHF. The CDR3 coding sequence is TGTGCCATCAGGGAGGACAGATCCACCCCTAGGAGCAATCAGCCCCAGCATTTT.

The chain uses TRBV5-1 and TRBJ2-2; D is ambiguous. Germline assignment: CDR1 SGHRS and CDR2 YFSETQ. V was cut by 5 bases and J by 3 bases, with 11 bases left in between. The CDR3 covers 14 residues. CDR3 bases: TGCGCCAGCAGGCGGTTTGGTGACACCGGGGAGCTGTTTTTT. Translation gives CASRRFGDTGELFF.

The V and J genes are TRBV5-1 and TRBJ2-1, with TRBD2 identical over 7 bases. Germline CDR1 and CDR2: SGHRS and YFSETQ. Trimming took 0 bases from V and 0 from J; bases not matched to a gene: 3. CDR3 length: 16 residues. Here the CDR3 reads CASSLEGGSSYNEQFF. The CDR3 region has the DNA TGCGCCAGCAGCTTGGAGGGCGGGAGCTCCTACAATGAGCAGTTCTTC.

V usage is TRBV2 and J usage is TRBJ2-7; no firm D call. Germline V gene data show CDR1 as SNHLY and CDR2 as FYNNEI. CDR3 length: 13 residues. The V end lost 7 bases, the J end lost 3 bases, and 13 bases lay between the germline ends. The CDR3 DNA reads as TGTGCCAGCAAGCGATATACGGACTACGAGCAGTACTTC. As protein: CASKRYTDYEQYF.

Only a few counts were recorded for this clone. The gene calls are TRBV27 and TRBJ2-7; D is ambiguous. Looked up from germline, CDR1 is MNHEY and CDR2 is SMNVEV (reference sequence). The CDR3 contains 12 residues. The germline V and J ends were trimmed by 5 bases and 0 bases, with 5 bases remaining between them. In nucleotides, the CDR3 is TGTGCCAGCAGTGGAGACTCCTACGAGCAGTACTTC. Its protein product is CASSGDSYEQYF.

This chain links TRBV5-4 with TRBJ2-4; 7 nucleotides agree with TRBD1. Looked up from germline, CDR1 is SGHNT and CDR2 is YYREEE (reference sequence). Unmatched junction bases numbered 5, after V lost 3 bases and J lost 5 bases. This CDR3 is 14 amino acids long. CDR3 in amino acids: CASSSVGQENIQYF. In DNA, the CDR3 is TGTGCCAGCAGCTCAGTAGGACAGGAAAACATTCAGTACTTC.

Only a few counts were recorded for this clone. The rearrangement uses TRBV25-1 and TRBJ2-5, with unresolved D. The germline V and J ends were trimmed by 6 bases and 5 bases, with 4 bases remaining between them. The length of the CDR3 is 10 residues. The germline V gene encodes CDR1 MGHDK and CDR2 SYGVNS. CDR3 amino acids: CASSGETQYF. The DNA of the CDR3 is TGTGCCAGCAGCGGGGAGACCCAGTACTTC.

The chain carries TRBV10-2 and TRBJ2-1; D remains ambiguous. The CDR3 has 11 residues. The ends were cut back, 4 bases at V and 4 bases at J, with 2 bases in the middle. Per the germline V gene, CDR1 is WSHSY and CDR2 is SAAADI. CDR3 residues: CASSAYNEQFF. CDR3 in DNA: TGCGCCAGCAGTGCTTACAATGAGCAGTTCTTC.

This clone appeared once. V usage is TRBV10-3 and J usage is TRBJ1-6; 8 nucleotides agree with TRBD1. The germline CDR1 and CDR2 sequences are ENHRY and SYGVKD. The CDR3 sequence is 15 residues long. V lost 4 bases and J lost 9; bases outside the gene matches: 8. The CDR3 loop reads CAISVDRGKISPLHF. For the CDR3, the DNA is TGTGCCATCAGTGTCGACAGGGGTAAGATTTCACCCCTCCACTTT.

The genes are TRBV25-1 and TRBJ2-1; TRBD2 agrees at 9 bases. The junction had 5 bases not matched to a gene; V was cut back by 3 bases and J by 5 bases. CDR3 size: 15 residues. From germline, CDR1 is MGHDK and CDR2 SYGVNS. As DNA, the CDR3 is TGTGCCAGCAGTGATGGGTTAGCGGGGGACAATGAGCAGTTCTTC. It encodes CASSDGLAGDNEQFF.

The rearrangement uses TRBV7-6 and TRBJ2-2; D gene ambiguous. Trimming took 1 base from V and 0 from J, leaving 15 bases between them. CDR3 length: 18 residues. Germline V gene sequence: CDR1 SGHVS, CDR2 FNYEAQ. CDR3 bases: TGTGCCAGCAGCTTAGAAATCATGCGATCTACGAACACCGGGGAGCTGTTTTTT. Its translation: CASSLEIMRSTNTGELFF.

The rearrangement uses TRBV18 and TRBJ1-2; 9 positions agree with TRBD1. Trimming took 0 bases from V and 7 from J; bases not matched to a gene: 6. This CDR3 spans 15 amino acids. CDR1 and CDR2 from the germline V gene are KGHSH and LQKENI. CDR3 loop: CASSPPSSGQGGYTF. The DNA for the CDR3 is TGTGCCAGCTCACCACCGTCTTCGGGACAGGGTGGCTACACCTTC. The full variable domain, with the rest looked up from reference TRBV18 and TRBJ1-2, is NAGVMQNPRHLVRRRGQEARLRCSPMKGHSHVYWYRQLPEEGLKFMVYLQKENIIDESGMPKERFSAEFPKEGPSILRIQQVVRGDSAAYFCASSPPSSGQGGYTFGSGTRLTVV.

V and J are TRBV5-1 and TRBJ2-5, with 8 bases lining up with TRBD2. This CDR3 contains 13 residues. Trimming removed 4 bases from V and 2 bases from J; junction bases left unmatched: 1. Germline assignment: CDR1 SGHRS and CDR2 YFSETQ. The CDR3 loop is CASSTGGQETQYF. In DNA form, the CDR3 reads TGCGCCAGCAGCACGGGAGGGCAAGAGACCCAGTACTTC.

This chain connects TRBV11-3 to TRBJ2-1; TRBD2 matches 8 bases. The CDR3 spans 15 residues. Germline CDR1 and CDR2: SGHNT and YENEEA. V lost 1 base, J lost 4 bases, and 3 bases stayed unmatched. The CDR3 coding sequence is TGTGCCAGCAGCTTAGGCGGGGGGCCTTACAATGAGCAGTTCTTC. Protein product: CASSLGGGPYNEQFF.

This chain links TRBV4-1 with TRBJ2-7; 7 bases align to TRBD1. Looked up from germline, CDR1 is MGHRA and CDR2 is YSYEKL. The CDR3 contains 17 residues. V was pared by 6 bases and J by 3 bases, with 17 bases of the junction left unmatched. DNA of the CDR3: TGCGCCAGCAGTTTCAAAGGGGGCGGCCGGATAATCTACGAGCAGTACTTC. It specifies CASSFKGGGRIIYEQYF.

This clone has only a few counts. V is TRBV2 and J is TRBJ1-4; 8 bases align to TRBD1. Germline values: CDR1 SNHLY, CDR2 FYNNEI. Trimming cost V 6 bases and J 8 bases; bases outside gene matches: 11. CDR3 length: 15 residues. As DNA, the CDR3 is TGTGCCAGCAGGGAACAGACAGGGGTTCGGGAAAAACTGTTTTTT. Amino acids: CASREQTGVREKLFF.

The CDR3 protein is CASSAYMGQGVDGYTF. The CDR3 DNA is TGTGCCAGCAGCGCATATATGGGACAGGGGGTGGATGGCTACACCTTC. The J gene is TRBJ1-2, the V gene TRBV9, with TRBD1 matching 11 bases. The CDR3 covers 16 residues. Per the germline V gene, CDR1 is SGDLS and CDR2 is YYNGEE. Germline trimming cut 3 bases from V and 6 bases from J; bases unmatched to any gene: 10.

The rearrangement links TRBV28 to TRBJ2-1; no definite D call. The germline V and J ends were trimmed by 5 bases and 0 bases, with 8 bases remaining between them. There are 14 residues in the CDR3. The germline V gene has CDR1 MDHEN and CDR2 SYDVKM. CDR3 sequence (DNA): TGTGCCAGCAGTGAGCTAAGCTCCTACAATGAGCAGTTCTTC. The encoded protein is CASSELSSYNEQFF. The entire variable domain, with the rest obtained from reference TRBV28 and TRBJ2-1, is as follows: DVKVTQSSRYLVKRTGEKVFLECVQDMDHENMFWYRQDPGLGLRLIYFSYDVKMKEKGDIPEGYSVSREKKERFSLILESASTNQTSMYLCASSELSSYNEQFFGPGTRLTVL.

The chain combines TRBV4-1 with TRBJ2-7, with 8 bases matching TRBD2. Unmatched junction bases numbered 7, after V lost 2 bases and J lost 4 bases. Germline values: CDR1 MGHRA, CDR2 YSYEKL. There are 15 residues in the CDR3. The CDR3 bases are TGCGCCAGCAGCCAACCCGGGACTAGTTTGTACGAGCAGTACTTC. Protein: CASSQPGTSLYEQYF.

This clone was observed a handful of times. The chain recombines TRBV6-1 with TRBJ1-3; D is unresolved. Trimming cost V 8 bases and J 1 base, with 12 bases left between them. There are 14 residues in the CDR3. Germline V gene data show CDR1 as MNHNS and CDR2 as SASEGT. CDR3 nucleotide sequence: TGTGCCAGCGATCGAGTGTTTTCTGGAAACACCATATATTTT. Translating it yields CASDRVFSGNTIYF.